These 27 T cell receptor beta chains share one sample of origin, sequenced in a study of response to subunit inactivated influenza vaccine. TCRdb used MiXCR to reprocess the RT-PCR reads, holding one entry per CDR3 protein. The repertoire includes under 550,000 distinct CDR3 sequences, more than 7% of them detected once, and about an eighth sits in the top ten. Material: PBMCs from blood, obtained around 25 months after vaccination. These receptors originate from a man aged 50 to 75 who received an inactivated influenza vaccine.

This clonotype turned up a few times. The chain is built from TRBV9 and TRBJ2-1; 10 bases align to TRBD2. Germline CDR1 is SGDLS and CDR2 is YYNGEE. This CDR3 spans 14 amino acids. With V trimmed by 3 bases and J by 8 bases, 5 bases remained unmatched. The DNA of the CDR3 is TGTGCCAGCAGCGAGCGGGGGGGAGTCGATGAGCAGTTCTTC. It codes for CASSERGGVDEQFF.

This clonotype appeared a few times. The chain uses TRBV4-3 and TRBJ2-3; the match to TRBD2 covers 9 bases. The CDR3 is made up of 18 amino acids. J was trimmed by 2 bases and V by 0 bases; bases with no gene match: 9. Germline CDR1 and CDR2: LGHNA and YSLEER. The CDR3: CASSQDRWLAGTTDTQYF. The CDR3 DNA reads TGCGCCAGCAGCCAAGATAGGTGGCTAGCGGGGACCACAGATACGCAGTATTTT.

The CDR3 DNA sequence: TGTGCCAGCAGTTGGCGGGAGAGACGCTACGAGCAGTACTTC. It codes for CASSWRERRYEQYF. V and J are TRBV7-9 and TRBJ2-7; 7 bases line up with TRBD2. The CDR3 consists of 14 residues. V lost 6 bases to trimming and J lost 3 bases; unmatched junction nucleotides: 8. Germline assignment: CDR1 SEHNR and CDR2 FQNEAQ (reference sequence).

In this sample, this clonotype turned up many times. The chain uses TRBV13 and TRBJ2-5; 8 nucleotides agree with TRBD1. The CDR3 has 15 amino acids. Germline CDR1 is PRHDT and CDR2 is FYEKMQ (reference sequence). Trimming took 0 bases from V and 2 from J; bases not matched to a gene: 2. The CDR3 region has the DNA TGTGCCAGCAGCTTAGGCACAGGGGGGCAAGAGACCCAGTACTTC. It codes for CASSLGTGGQETQYF.

The chain recombines TRBV6-2 or TRBV6-3 with TRBJ2-7, with a weak D call TRBD1 (5 bases). Deletions cut 5 bases from V and 3 bases from J, with 17 bases between. The CDR3 totals 15 residues. The germline V gene has CDR1 MNHEY and CDR2 SVGEGT. CDR3 region: CASSDRRGSNYEQYF. CDR3 coding DNA: TGTGCCAGCAGTGACCGTAGGGGTTCGAACTACGAGCAGTACTTC.

The chain joins TRBV4-3 to TRBJ2-7, with TRBD2 as a possible D gene (5 bases). Germline CDR1 and CDR2: LGHNA and YSLEER. V shed 4 bases and J shed 7 bases, with 17 bases lying between them. CDR3 length: 14 amino acids. The CDR3 DNA reads as TGCGCCAGCAGCCGCCGGACTCCCCGGGAAGAGCAGTACTTC. It translates to CASSRRTPREEQYF.

In its sample, this clonotype was seen a few times. The chain combines TRBV5-5 with TRBJ1-2; TRBD1 agrees at 7 bases. CDR1 and CDR2 from the germline V gene are SGHKS and YYEKEE (reference sequence). The junction had 15 bases not matched to a gene; V was cut back by 4 bases and J by 0 bases. The CDR3 consists of 18 residues. Here the CDR3 reads CASSTSPTGLRANYGYTF. DNA of the CDR3: TGTGCCAGCAGCACGTCCCCGACAGGGCTACGCGCTAACTATGGCTACACCTTC. Full variable domain (missing parts from reference TRBV5-5 and TRBJ1-2): DAGVTQSPTHLIKTRGQQVTLRCSPISGHKSVSWYQQVLGQGPQFIFQYYEKEERGRGNFPDRFSARQFPNYSSELNVNALLLGDSALYLCASSTSPTGLRANYGYTFGSGTRLTVV.

This clonotype was detected ten times or more. V usage is TRBV5-1 and J usage is TRBJ2-3; weak D call: TRBD2 (5 bases). Germline V gene sequence: CDR1 SGHRS, CDR2 YFSETQ. The CDR3 is 12 amino acids. V was cut by 2 bases and J by 4 bases, with 5 bases left in between. The CDR3 nucleotides read TGCGCCAGCAGCTTACTAGCAGATACGCAGTATTTT. It codes for CASSLLADTQYF.

This clonotype was picked up many times. The chain joins TRBV5-1 to TRBJ2-1, with 7 bases lining up with TRBD1. The germline gives CDR1 SGHRS, CDR2 YFSETQ. The CDR3 has 14 amino acids. J was trimmed by 3 bases and V by 8 bases; bases with no gene match: 8. The CDR3 DNA sequence: TGCGCCAGTACCTCCGGGACAGACTACAATGAGCAGTTCTTC. It yields the protein CASTSGTDYNEQFF.

This clonotype has just a few counts. The chain carries TRBV28 and TRBJ1-5, with D maybe TRBD1 (6 bases). The germline gives CDR1 MDHEN, CDR2 SYDVKM. V was pared by 6 bases and J by 1 base, with 16 bases between. CDR3 size: 16 residues. The CDR3 DNA follows: TGTGCCAGCAGGCCAGACAGGTTCAGAAGCAATCAGCCCCAGCATTTT. Translated: CASRPDRFRSNQPQHF.

The gene calls are TRBV7-3 and TRBJ1-1, with a weak D call TRBD1 (6 bases). Looked up from germline, CDR1 is SGHTA and CDR2 is FQGTGA. Trimming took off 0 bases at V and 4 bases at J, with 9 bases between the two ends. The CDR3 runs to 14 residues. Here the CDR3 DNA reads TGTGCCAGCAGCTTAACGGAGGGGGGCACTGAAGCTTTCTTT. It translates to CASSLTEGGTEAFF.

This clonotype has only a few counts. V usage is TRBV7-2 and J usage is TRBJ1-3; D may be TRBD1 (5 bases). Germline values: CDR1 SGHTA, CDR2 FQGNSA. The CDR3 is made up of 16 amino acids. V was trimmed by 5 bases and J by 4 bases, leaving 18 bases between them. This chain's CDR3 is CASSRKRAPGGNTIYF. The CDR3 DNA reads as TGTGCCAGCAGCCGCAAACGGGCCCCAGGGGGAAACACCATATATTTT.

This clonotype was seen a handful of times. The genes are TRBV7-6 and TRBJ2-7; tentatively, D is TRBD1 (6 bases). V lost 6 bases and J lost 4, with 13 bases in between. CDR1 and CDR2 from the germline V gene are SGHVS and FNYEAQ. CDR3 length equals 13 residues. The CDR3 reads CASSPTQGYEQYF. CDR3 DNA sequence: TGTGCCAGCAGTCCTACACAGGGTTACGAGCAGTACTTC. Variable domain in full (rest from reference TRBV7-6 and TRBJ2-7): GAGVSQSPRYKVTKRGQDVALRCDPISGHVSLYWYRQALGQGPEFLTYFNYEAQQDKSGLPNDRFSAERPEGSISTLTIQRTEQRDSAMYRCASSPTQGYEQYFGPGTRLTVT.

This clonotype was counted between two and nine times. The chain links TRBV7-2 to TRBJ2-7; D ambiguous. With 1 base removed from V and 6 bases from J, the gap between germline ends came to 7 bases. Per germline, CDR1 SGHTA and CDR2 FQGNSA. This CDR3 region has 12 residues. The CDR3 spells CASSLEIGEQYF. DNA of the CDR3: TGTGCCAGCAGCTTAGAAATCGGCGAGCAGTACTTC.

This clonotype was found many times. This chain uses TRBV12-3 or TRBV12-4 with TRBJ2-3; no clear D. The CDR3 runs to 13 residues. V was trimmed by 3 bases and J by 2 bases, leaving 6 bases between them. CDR3 nucleotides: TGTGCCAGCAGTTTGAGAGACACAGATACGCAGTATTTT. It translates to CASSLRDTDTQYF.

This clonotype was counted ten times or more. The chain has TRBV20-1 and TRBJ2-2, with D maybe TRBD1 (5 bases). Germline V gene sequence: CDR1 DFQATT, CDR2 SNEGSKA (reference sequence). CDR3 size: 14 residues. V was clipped by 2 bases and J by 4 bases, with 11 bases between them. The CDR3 is CSARRGFSTGELFF. Written as DNA, the CDR3 is TGCAGTGCTAGAAGGGGTTTTAGCACCGGGGAGCTGTTTTTT.

The chain recombines TRBV12-3 or TRBV12-4 with TRBJ1-4; perhaps TRBD1 as D (5 bases). This CDR3 is 15 amino acids long. The V end lost 5 bases, the J end lost 7 bases, and 17 bases lay between the germline ends. CDR3: CASSPRRGVAEKLFF. In DNA form, the CDR3 reads TGTGCCAGCAGTCCCCGGCGGGGGGTGGCTGAAAAACTGTTTTTT.

This clonotype occurred a few times. The rearrangement joins TRBV28 to TRBJ2-7; 8 nucleotides align to TRBD2. CDR3 length: 18 amino acids. With 3 bases clipped from V and 0 bases from J, the junction kept 13 bases outside the gene matches. Germline V gene sequence: CDR1 MDHEN, CDR2 SYDVKM. The CDR3 spells CASSLVRSGAIYSYEQYF. The DNA of the CDR3 is TGTGCCAGCAGTTTGGTACGTAGCGGGGCTATCTACTCCTACGAGCAGTACTTC.

The chain joins TRBV5-6 to TRBJ2-7; D might be TRBD1 (6 bases). This CDR3 spans 13 amino acids. V was shortened by 5 bases and J by 3 bases, with 12 bases between the two germline ends. CDR1 is SGHDT, CDR2 YYEEEE, per germline. CDR3 sequence: CASSPGADYEQYF. In DNA, the CDR3 is TGTGCCAGCAGTCCAGGGGCAGACTACGAGCAGTACTTC.

The chain has TRBV29-1 and TRBJ2-6; the D is unclear. V gave up 4 bases and J gave up 0 bases, with 10 bases separating them. This CDR3 comprises 15 residues. Germline V gives CDR1 SQVTM, CDR2 ANQGSEA. The CDR3 sequence is CSVALGPSGANVLTF. CDR3 DNA: TGCAGCGTTGCCCTCGGACCCTCTGGGGCCAACGTCCTGACTTTC.

This clonotype has only a few counts. The chain recombines TRBV24-1 with TRBJ2-3, with D unresolved. The CDR3 spans 14 residues. CDR1 KGHDR and CDR2 SFDVKD come from the germline V gene. V shed 0 bases and J shed 3 bases, with 6 bases lying between them. The CDR3: CATSDLDQTDTQYF. The DNA of the CDR3 is TGTGCCACCAGTGATTTGGACCAGACAGATACGCAGTATTTT.

This clonotype was detected only a few times. The chain carries TRBV2 and TRBJ1-5; 8 bases line up with TRBD1. The CDR3 spans 15 residues. The germline CDR1 and CDR2 sequences are SNHLY and FYNNEI. The V segment lost 6 bases and the J segment 2 bases; nucleotides outside the gene matches: 6. This CDR3 reads CASRADRGGNQPQHF. The DNA of the CDR3 is TGTGCCAGCAGAGCCGACAGGGGTGGCAATCAGCCCCAGCATTTT.

In this sample, this clonotype turned up a few times. This chain links TRBV20-1 with TRBJ2-2, with 11 bases matching TRBD1. The junction had 4 bases not matched to a gene; V was cut back by 6 bases and J by 4 bases. Germline V CDR1 and CDR2: DFQATT, SNEGSKA (reference sequence). The CDR3 contains 14 residues. The CDR3 protein is CSAPDRGRTGELFF. The DNA of the CDR3 is TGCAGTGCGCCGGACAGGGGGCGCACCGGGGAGCTGTTTTTT.

The V gene is TRBV12-3 or TRBV12-4, the J gene TRBJ1-5; 10 nucleotides agree with TRBD1. CDR3 length: 14 residues. Trimming took 7 bases from V and 5 from J; bases not matched to a gene: 5. CDR3 amino acids: CASTLGQGHQPQHF. CDR3 bases: TGTGCCAGCACCCTGGGACAGGGGCATCAGCCCCAGCATTTT.

J is TRBJ2-1 and V is TRBV5-1; 10 nucleotides match TRBD2. The germline V gene has CDR1 SGHRS and CDR2 YFSETQ. The CDR3 runs to 15 residues. V gave up 0 bases and J gave up 8 bases; unmatched junction bases: 5. The CDR3 spells CASSLGSGGVDEQFF. CDR3 DNA: TGCGCCAGCAGCTTGGGAAGCGGGGGGGTCGATGAGCAGTTCTTC.

V gene TRBV25-1 combines with J gene TRBJ2-2; D not resolved. V gave up 11 bases and J gave up 4 bases, with 8 bases separating them. Germline V gene lookup returns CDR1 MGHDK and CDR2 SYGVNS. The CDR3 consists of 11 residues. This CDR3 reads CAGHGTGELFF. CDR3 nucleotide sequence: TGTGCCGGCCATGGCACCGGGGAGCTGTTTTTT.

This clonotype was detected ten times or more. The rearrangement uses TRBV6-4 and TRBJ2-3; the D gene could be TRBD1 or TRBD2 (6 bases each). Trimming cost V 6 bases and J 0 bases, with 16 bases left between them. The CDR3 consists of 16 residues. The germline gives CDR1 MRHNA, CDR2 SNTAGT. CDR3 loop: CASSPEGEWSTDTQYF. The CDR3 bases are TGTGCCAGCAGCCCGGAGGGGGAGTGGAGCACAGATACGCAGTATTTT.